The next 18 T cell receptor beta chains were all read from a single sample in a study of cytomegalovirus exposure and HLA in healthy donors. Primers included in the PCR were 60 Vbeta and 13 Jbeta primers. Profiling relied on immunoSEQ multiplex PCR, and the TCRdb table lists in-frame clones only, not all of them. Its table lists fewer than 200,000 clones. Sequenced input: PBMCs. The receptors derive from an older woman in good health and CMV-seronegative.

This chain joins TRBV18 and TRBJ1-5, with 8 bases aligning to TRBD1. The length of the CDR3 is 13 residues. V lost 3 bases to trimming and J lost 6 bases; unmatched junction nucleotides: 1. Germline lookup yields CDR1 KGHSH and CDR2 LQKENI. The CDR3 DNA is TGTGCCAGCTCACCGACAGGGGCTCAGCCCCAGCATTTT. It specifies CASSPTGAQPQHF.

The chain has TRBV6-1 and TRBJ2-4, with D unclear. The CDR3 is 15 residues long. Between the trimmed V and J ends, which lost 6 bases and 0 bases, there was a span of 12 bases. Germline assignment: CDR1 MNHNS and CDR2 SASEGT. CDR3 bases: TGTGCCAGCAGGCATTTCAGTACAGCCAAAAACATTCAGTACTTC. It yields the protein CASRHFSTAKNIQYF.

This chain joins TRBV5-1 and TRBJ2-3; D unclear. Germline V CDR1 and CDR2: SGHRS, YFSETQ. The V end was cut by 1 base, the J end by 2 bases, with 14 bases between. The CDR3 spans 16 residues. The CDR3 protein is CASSLPAARNTDTQYF. The CDR3 coding sequence is TGCGCCAGCAGCTTGCCTGCAGCTAGAAACACAGATACGCAGTATTTT.

This chain joins TRBV5-1 and TRBJ1-5; 8 bases map to TRBD1. The ends lost 3 bases at V and 6 bases at J; junction bases unmatched: 5. The CDR3 contains 14 residues. The germline V gene has CDR1 SGHRS and CDR2 YFSETQ. The CDR3 DNA is TGCGCCAGCAGCTCCGGGACAGGTGGTCAGCCCCAGCATTTT. This codes for CASSSGTGGQPQHF.

This chain connects TRBV25-1 to TRBJ1-1; D ambiguous. Germline V CDR1 and CDR2: MGHDK, SYGVNS. The CDR3 totals 10 residues. V was cut by 3 bases and J by 8 bases, with 4 bases left in between. In nucleotides, the CDR3 is TGTGCCAGCAGTGAGACAGAAGCTTTCTTT. It encodes CASSETEAFF.

V gene TRBV7-9 combines with J gene TRBJ2-1; TRBD2 matches at 8 bases. The CDR3 runs 15 residues. Trimming at V came to 4 bases and at J to 6 bases, leaving 8 bases not matched to a gene. Germline V lookup: CDR1 SEHNR, CDR2 FQNEAQ (reference sequence). The CDR3 DNA reads TGTGCCAGCAGCTACAGGGTTGCGGGGGGCAATGAGCAGTTCTTC. Amino acid sequence: CASSYRVAGGNEQFF.

This rearrangement joins TRBV18 to TRBJ2-1, with D maybe TRBD2 (5 bases). The V end lost 3 bases, the J end lost 6 bases, and 24 bases lay between the germline ends. Germline values: CDR1 KGHSH, CDR2 LQKENI. The CDR3 extends over 18 amino acids. CDR3 nucleotides: TGTGCCAGCTCACCTTATTATGGAGTGGGGAGTTTCGTCAATGAGCAGTTCTTC. It yields the protein CASSPYYGVGSFVNEQFF.

This chain connects TRBV5-1 to TRBJ2-7; possible D gene TRBD1, 5 bases. V lost 1 base and J lost 4, with 6 bases in between. The germline gives CDR1 SGHRS, CDR2 YFSETQ. There are 12 residues in the CDR3. The CDR3 bases are TGCGCCAGCAGCTTGTCAGGGTACGAGCAGTACTTC. Translation: CASSLSGYEQYF.

The V and J genes are TRBV11-2 and TRBJ1-3, with 7 bases that match TRBD1. CDR1 is SGHAT, CDR2 FQNNGV, per germline. V shed 3 bases and J 0 bases; nucleotides not matched to a gene: 2. CDR3 length equals 15 residues. The CDR3 reads CASSFNRGSGNTIYF. CDR3 sequence (DNA): TGTGCCAGCAGCTTCAACAGGGGCTCTGGAAACACCATATATTTT.

The CDR3 DNA follows: TGTGCCAGCAGCCGGTTCGGGACAGGGGCCAACGTCCTGACTTTC. This translates into CASSRFGTGANVLTF. The chain is built from TRBV9 and TRBJ2-6; D might be TRBD1 (6 bases). From germline, CDR1 is SGDLS and CDR2 YYNGEE. Trimming removed 4 bases from V and 4 bases from J, with 12 bases in between. The CDR3 sequence is 15 residues long.

This rearrangement joins TRBV5-1 to TRBJ2-1; D perhaps matches TRBD2 (5 bases). V lost 4 bases, J lost 7 bases, and 18 bases lay in between. CDR3 length equals 15 residues. CDR1 is SGHRS, CDR2 YFSETQ, per germline. The CDR3 nucleotides are TGCGCCAGCAGCCCTATTCGAGAGGGATCTAATGAGCAGTTCTTC. This codes for CASSPIREGSNEQFF.

The CDR3: CASSLAGVQETQYF. In DNA form, the CDR3 reads TGCGCCAGCAGCTTGGCGGGGGTCCAAGAGACCCAGTACTTC. This chain connects TRBV5-1 to TRBJ2-5; tentatively, D is TRBD2 (6 bases). Germline V gene sequence: CDR1 SGHRS, CDR2 YFSETQ. The CDR3 sequence is 14 residues long. Trimming cost V 0 bases and J 1 base, with 7 bases left between them.

CDR3 region: CASSSRGGGGTEAFF. Written as DNA, the CDR3 is TGTGCCAGCAGCTCCCGTGGGGGCGGGGGGACTGAAGCTTTCTTT. The rearrangement joins TRBV7-9 to TRBJ1-1; TRBD1 is a possible D gene (6 bases). Trimming pared 4 bases from V and 5 bases from J, leaving 17 bases between. The CDR3 sequence is 15 residues long. Germline CDR1 and CDR2: SEHNR and FQNEAQ (reference sequence).

The rearrangement links TRBV7-9 to TRBJ2-7; 10 bases match TRBD1. Unmatched junction bases numbered 7, after V lost 2 bases and J lost 3 bases. The CDR3 is made up of 16 amino acids. Germline lookup yields CDR1 SEHNR and CDR2 FQNEAQ (reference sequence). CDR3 DNA sequence: TGTGCCAGCAGCTTATCCCTCCGGACAGGGGGCTACGAGCAGTACTTC. Amino acid sequence: CASSLSLRTGGYEQYF.

DNA for the CDR3: TGTGCCAGCAGTGAAGCGCTTTATGGGGCAACGGGACTAGCGGGGGACAGCTCCTACAATGAGCAGTTCTTC. Translation: CASSEALYGATGLAGDSSYNEQFF. The chain is built from TRBV2 and TRBJ2-1; 14 nucleotides match TRBD2. CDR3 size: 24 residues. The J segment lost 0 bases and the V segment lost 0 bases, leaving 19 bases of the junction unmatched. CDR1 and CDR2 from the germline V gene are SNHLY and FYNNEI.

The CDR3 loop is CASSGTGSGNTIYF. In DNA, the CDR3 is TGTGCCAGCAGTGGGACAGGCTCTGGAAACACCATATATTTT. This rearrangement joins TRBV6-6 to TRBJ1-3; 8 bases align to TRBD1. The CDR3 loop spans 14 amino acids. Unmatched junction bases numbered 0, after V lost 5 bases and J lost 0 bases. Germline values: CDR1 MNHNY, CDR2 SVGAGI (reference sequence).

This chain uses TRBV10-3 with TRBJ1-5; 11 bases are a match to TRBD1. This CDR3 has 17 amino acids. Germline CDR1 is ENHRY and CDR2 is SYGVKD. After removal of 2 bases from V and 1 base from J, the junction contained 4 bases not matched to a gene. The CDR3 sequence is CAISEGTGGRSNQPQHF. CDR3 nucleotide sequence: TGTGCCATCAGTGAGGGGACAGGGGGTCGGAGCAATCAGCCCCAGCATTTT.

The chain is built from TRBV19 and TRBJ2-7, with D hard to call. V was trimmed by 5 bases and J by 4 bases, leaving 6 bases between them. The CDR3 is 11 residues long. Per germline, CDR1 LNHDA and CDR2 SQIVND (reference sequence). CDR3: CASSSLYEQYF. For the CDR3, the DNA is TGTGCCAGTAGTTCTCTATACGAGCAGTACTTC.